Listed below are T cell receptor beta chains from one sample, sequenced in a study of shared clonotypes between healthy human individuals. TCRdb keeps only in-frame clones here, not all; method: immunoSEQ multiplex PCR. The sample records 1.5 million to 2.5 million clones, approximately 94% being singletons. Source material: naive CD8+ T cells sorted from blood. The receptors here all came from a young man in good health. Both conserved end residues are part of each CDR3. The order of the fields is D gene, clone size, J gene, V gene, CDR3 protein, CDR3 DNA. A D gene is named only where the DNA matches it firmly. Size values are once, few and many counts, or a class for expanded clones, and some rows have none.

D: -; size: -; J: TRBJ2-3; V: TRBV6-1; CDR3: CASSEARQVPGADTQYF; DNA: TGTGCCAGCAGTGAAGCGCGACAGGTTCCCGGTGCAGATACGCAGTATTTT
D: -; size: -; J: TRBJ2-1; V: TRBV6-5; CDR3: CASSYHGGGPFDEQFF; DNA: TGTGCCAGCAGTTACCATGGGGGGGGGCCGTTCGATGAGCAGTTCTTC
D: TRBD2; size: -; J: TRBJ2-3; V: TRBV7-9; CDR3: CASSLMMYGGLADTQYF; DNA: TGTGCCAGCAGCTTAATGATGTACGGGGGGTTGGCAGATACGCAGTATTTT
D: -; size: -; J: TRBJ1-2; V: TRBV5-5; CDR3: CASSLVSPRPRKGYTF; DNA: TGTGCCAGCAGCTTGGTTTCACCCCGCCCAAGGAAAGGCTACACCTTC
D: TRBD1; size: -; J: TRBJ2-7; V: TRBV6-5; CDR3: CASRGMSYEQYF; DNA: TGTGCCTCCAGGGGGATGAGCTACGAGCAGTACTTC
D: TRBD1; size: -; J: TRBJ1-1; V: TRBV7-8; CDR3: CASSVSGTDTEAFF; DNA: TGTGCCAGCAGCGTTTCCGGGACAGACACTGAAGCTTTCTTT
D: -; size: -; J: TRBJ2-1; V: TRBV6-5; CDR3: CASSYAGSYNEQFF; DNA: TGTGCCAGCAGTTACGCGGGATCCTACAATGAGCAGTTCTTC
D: -; size: -; J: TRBJ2-2; V: TRBV28; CDR3: CASSLRGLDGELFF; DNA: TGTGCCAGCAGTTTAAGGGGTCTCGACGGGGAGCTGTTTTTT
D: -; size: -; J: TRBJ1-1; V: TRBV5-1; CDR3: CASSLYGLPNTEAFF; DNA: TGCGCCAGCAGCTTGTATGGACTTCCGAACACTGAAGCTTTCTTT
D: TRBD1; size: -; J: TRBJ2-7; V: TRBV30; CDR3: CAWSVRDSTYEQYF; DNA: TGTGCCTGGAGTGTACGGGACAGCACCTACGAGCAGTACTTC
D: -; size: -; J: TRBJ1-6; V: TRBV19; CDR3: CASSIDSASHPSPLHF; DNA: TGTGCCAGTAGTATAGACAGCGCCTCTCATCCTTCACCCCTCCACTTT
D: TRBD1; size: -; J: TRBJ1-1; V: TRBV19; CDR3: CAIWDSMNTEAFF; DNA: TGTGCCATTTGGGACAGCATGAACACTGAAGCTTTCTTT
D: TRBD1; size: -; J: TRBJ2-7; V: TRBV6-1; CDR3: CASIIRQGYEQYF; DNA: TGTGCCAGCATTATCAGACAGGGCTACGAGCAGTACTTC
D: -; size: -; J: TRBJ2-7; V: TRBV28; CDR3: CASSLTRQAYSYEQYF; DNA: TGTGCCAGCAGTTTAACCCGACAGGCCTACTCCTACGAGCAGTACTTC
D: TRBD1; size: -; J: TRBJ2-7; V: TRBV19; CDR3: CASHSGTGSYEQYF; DNA: TGTGCCAGCCACTCCGGGACAGGCTCCTACGAGCAGTACTTC
D: TRBD2; size: -; J: TRBJ2-1; V: TRBV10-1; CDR3: CASSETSGGNEQFF; DNA: TGCGCCAGCAGTGAGACTAGCGGGGGAAATGAGCAGTTCTTC
D: TRBD2; size: -; J: TRBJ2-3; V: TRBV7-2; CDR3: CASSLATSGRADLTDTQYF; DNA: TGTGCCAGCAGCTTAGCGACTAGCGGGAGGGCCGATCTCACAGATACGCAGTATTTT
D: TRBD2; size: -; J: TRBJ2-1; V: TRBV19; CDR3: CASSIGGGSGNEQFF; DNA: TGTGCCAGTAGTATAGGTGGCGGGAGCGGCAATGAGCAGTTCTTC
D: TRBD2; size: -; J: TRBJ2-7; V: TRBV5-6; CDR3: CASRKGLAGESYEQYF; DNA: TGTGCCAGCAGGAAAGGACTAGCGGGAGAGTCCTACGAGCAGTACTTC
D: -; size: -; J: TRBJ2-7; V: TRBV10-1; CDR3: CASSEIFDTSSYEQYF; DNA: TGCGCCAGCAGTGAAATATTCGACACAAGCTCCTACGAGCAGTACTTC
D: -; size: few; J: TRBJ1-6; V: TRBV13; CDR3: CASSLTGGNSPLHF; DNA: TGTGCCAGCAGCTTGACGGGAGGTAATTCACCCCTCCACTTT
D: -; size: once; J: TRBJ1-1; V: TRBV6-1; CDR3: CASKGTLNTEAFF; DNA: TGTGCCAGCAAGGGGACATTGAACACTGAAGCTTTCTTT
D: -; size: -; J: TRBJ2-7; V: TRBV11-2; CDR3: CASSLVGEAYEQYF; DNA: TGTGCCAGCAGCTTAGTTGGGGAAGCTTACGAGCAGTACTTC
D: -; size: once; J: TRBJ2-7; V: TRBV6-5; CDR3: CASSPAGILPRDF; DNA: TGTGCCTCCTCCCCAGCGGGTATCCTACCTAGGGACTTC
D: -; size: -; J: TRBJ2-3; V: TRBV4-3; CDR3: CASSQDRTSTDTQYF; DNA: TGCGCCAGCAGCCAAGATCGGACCTCCACAGATACGCAGTATTTT
D: TRBD1; size: -; J: TRBJ1-4; V: TRBV7-7; CDR3: CASSRGQGDEKLFF; DNA: TGTGCTAGCAGCAGAGGACAGGGGGATGAAAAACTGTTTTTT
D: TRBD2; size: -; J: TRBJ2-5; V: TRBV2; CDR3: CASSKLAPLETQYF; DNA: TGTGCCAGCAGCAAACTAGCGCCCTTAGAGACCCAGTACTTC
D: -; size: -; J: TRBJ2-7; V: TRBV28; CDR3: CASSLGGTYEQYF; DNA: TGTGCCAGCAGTTTGGGGGGAACCTACGAGCAGTACTTC
D: -; size: few; J: TRBJ2-7; V: TRBV30; CDR3: CAWSVGSSYEQYF; DNA: TGTGCCTGGAGTGTTGGCAGCTCCTACGAGCAGTACTTC
D: -; size: -; J: TRBJ1-1; V: TRBV9; CDR3: CASSVVESGETEAFF; DNA: TGTGCCAGCAGCGTAGTGGAGTCTGGAGAAACTGAAGCTTTCTTT
D: TRBD1; size: -; J: TRBJ1-4; V: TRBV7-9; CDR3: CASSLVTGGVYYEKLFF; DNA: TGTGCCAGCAGCTTAGTAACAGGGGGCGTATATTATGAAAAACTGTTTTTT
D: -; size: -; J: TRBJ1-5; V: TRBV27; CDR3: CASSFGGSGQPQHF; DNA: TGTGCCAGCAGTTTTGGGGGTTCGGGTCAGCCCCAGCATTTT
D: TRBD2; size: -; J: TRBJ2-7; V: TRBV19; CDR3: CASSQGLAGPSYEQYF; DNA: TGTGCCAGTAGCCAAGGACTAGCGGGACCCTCCTACGAGCAGTACTTC
D: -; size: -; J: TRBJ2-7; V: TRBV18; CDR3: CASSPDSYSYEQYF; DNA: TGTGCCAGCTCACCCGACTCATACTCCTACGAGCAGTACTTC
D: -; size: -; J: TRBJ1-5; V: TRBV19; CDR3: CASSIEEGSNQPQHF; DNA: TGTGCCAGTAGTATAGAGGAGGGGAGCAATCAGCCCCAGCATTTT
D: -; size: -; J: TRBJ2-2; V: TRBV4-1; CDR3: CASSQEGDTGELFF; DNA: TGCGCCAGCAGCCAAGAAGGGGACACCGGGGAGCTGTTTTTT
D: -; size: -; J: TRBJ2-7; V: TRBV10-3; CDR3: CAISDPRDVSYEQYF; DNA: TGTGCCATCAGTGACCCACGGGACGTGTCCTACGAGCAGTACTTC
D: TRBD1; size: few; J: TRBJ1-6; V: TRBV28; CDR3: CASSPDRPPLHF; DNA: TGTGCCAGCAGTCCGGACAGGCCGCCCCTCCACTTT
D: TRBD2; size: -; J: TRBJ2-5; V: TRBV27; CDR3: CASRPGLDGETQYF; DNA: TGTGCCAGCAGACCGGGACTAGACGGGGAGACCCAGTACTTC